These T cell receptor beta chains were read from a single sample in a study of T cells in Graves' hyperthyroidism and ophthalmopathy. From the multiplex PCR reads, TCRdb called clonotypes with MiXCR, one entry per CDR3 protein. In the table there are 93,000 or so distinct CDR3 sequences, roughly 47% of which are singletons. Sample: blood. All receptors derive from a man aged 35 to 55 with Graves' hyperthyroidism. CDR3s include the opening cysteine and the closing phenylalanine or tryptophan. Fields, in order: V gene, D gene, J gene, clone size, CDR3 protein, CDR3 DNA. D genes are given only for firm matches. Rows give clone size only sometimes, using once, few, many, or a class for an expanded clone.

V gene: TRBV2; D gene: TRBD1; J gene: TRBJ2-6; clone size: NA; CDR3 protein: CASRGQGVGANVLTF; CDR3 DNA: TGTGCCAGCAGGGGACAGGGGGTCGGGGCCAACGTCCTGACTTTC
V gene: TRBV12-5; D gene: NA; J gene: TRBJ2-7; clone size: many; CDR3 protein: CASGLVRTQTKFHEQYF; CDR3 DNA: TGTGCTAGTGGTTTGGTTCGGACTCAAACCAAGTTCCACGAGCAGTACTTC
V gene: TRBV5-6; D gene: NA; J gene: TRBJ2-1; clone size: many; CDR3 protein: CASSLGRLGNEQFF; CDR3 DNA: TGTGCCAGCAGCTTGGGCAGGCTAGGGAATGAGCAGTTCTTC
V gene: TRBV19; D gene: NA; J gene: TRBJ2-1; clone size: many; CDR3 protein: CASSRGSFSYNEQFF; CDR3 DNA: TGTGCCAGTAGTAGGGGGTCCTTCTCCTACAATGAGCAGTTCTTC
V gene: TRBV7-8; D gene: NA; J gene: TRBJ2-7; clone size: NA; CDR3 protein: CASSFDPYEQYF; CDR3 DNA: TGTGCCAGCAGCTTCGACCCCTACGAGCAGTACTTC
V gene: TRBV12-3/TRBV12-4; D gene: NA; J gene: TRBJ2-4; clone size: NA; CDR3 protein: CASSRGAGGLAKNIQYF; CDR3 DNA: TGTGCCAGCAGTCGAGGGGCTGGCGGGTTAGCCAAAAACATTCAGTACTTC
V gene: TRBV11-1; D gene: TRBD2; J gene: TRBJ2-7; clone size: NA; CDR3 protein: CASSLRLAGAYEQYF; CDR3 DNA: TGTGCCAGCAGCTTACGGTTAGCGGGAGCCTACGAGCAGTACTTC
V gene: TRBV7-9; D gene: TRBD1; J gene: TRBJ1-2; clone size: NA; CDR3 protein: CASSAAGGSGNTF; CDR3 DNA: TGTGCCAGCAGCGCCGCAGGGGGCTCTGGAAACACCTTC
V gene: TRBV20-1; D gene: TRBD1; J gene: TRBJ1-1; clone size: many; CDR3 protein: CSAPRQGTNTEAFF; CDR3 DNA: TGCAGTGCTCCCCGACAGGGGACGAACACTGAAGCTTTCTTT
V gene: TRBV24-1; D gene: NA; J gene: TRBJ2-7; clone size: once; CDR3 protein: CATSDFGYEQYF; CDR3 DNA: TGTGCCACCAGTGATTTTGGCTACGAGCAGTACTTC
V gene: TRBV7-2; D gene: NA; J gene: TRBJ1-3; clone size: NA; CDR3 protein: CASSPKVGIGNTIYF; CDR3 DNA: TGTGCCAGCAGCCCGAAGGTAGGGATCGGAAACACCATATATTTT
V gene: TRBV4-2; D gene: TRBD1; J gene: TRBJ1-1; clone size: many; CDR3 protein: CASSSGQGRNTEAFF; CDR3 DNA: TGTGCCAGCAGCTCGGGACAGGGTAGGAACACTGAAGCTTTCTTT
V gene: TRBV20-1; D gene: TRBD1; J gene: TRBJ1-6; clone size: many; CDR3 protein: CSASGQGSSPLHF; CDR3 DNA: TGCAGTGCTAGTGGACAGGGGTCGTCACCCCTCCACTTT
V gene: TRBV7-6; D gene: NA; J gene: TRBJ1-1; clone size: NA; CDR3 protein: CASSRTENTGAFF; CDR3 DNA: TGTGCCAGCAGCCGGACAGAGAACACTGGAGCTTTCTTT
V gene: TRBV6-5; D gene: NA; J gene: TRBJ2-7; clone size: many; CDR3 protein: CASRTGHQSYEQYF; CDR3 DNA: TGTGCCAGCAGAACGGGACACCAATCCTACGAGCAGTACTTC
V gene: TRBV7-8; D gene: TRBD2; J gene: TRBJ2-2; clone size: once; CDR3 protein: CASSGGPSTGELFF; CDR3 DNA: TGTGCCAGCTCGGGGGGGCCATCGACCGGGGAGCTGTTTTTT
V gene: TRBV4-3; D gene: TRBD1; J gene: TRBJ2-5; clone size: many; CDR3 protein: CASSLRDSAGETQYF; CDR3 DNA: TGCGCCAGCAGCCTTCGGGACAGCGCCGGAGAGACCCAGTACTTC
V gene: TRBV12-3/TRBV12-4; D gene: NA; J gene: TRBJ1-1; clone size: many; CDR3 protein: CASSLGAEAFF; CDR3 DNA: TGTGCCAGCAGTTTAGGGGCTGAAGCTTTCTTT
V gene: TRBV2; D gene: NA; J gene: TRBJ2-5; clone size: NA; CDR3 protein: CASRGHQEAQYF; CDR3 DNA: TGTGCCAGCAGAGGGCACCAAGAGGCCCAGTACTTC
V gene: TRBV29-1; D gene: NA; J gene: TRBJ1-1; clone size: many; CDR3 protein: CSARRTTLNTEAFF; CDR3 DNA: TGCAGCGCCCGGAGAACTACCCTGAACACTGAAGCTTTCTTT
V gene: TRBV27; D gene: TRBD2; J gene: TRBJ2-1; clone size: few; CDR3 protein: CASRVGTIGEQFF; CDR3 DNA: TGTGCCAGCAGAGTGGGGACTATTGGTGAGCAGTTCTTC
V gene: TRBV7-3; D gene: NA; J gene: TRBJ1-1; clone size: many; CDR3 protein: CASSLMGGNTEAFF; CDR3 DNA: TGTGCCAGCAGCTTAATGGGGGGGAACACTGAAGCTTTCTTT
V gene: TRBV6-5; D gene: NA; J gene: TRBJ1-1; clone size: many; CDR3 protein: CASSKRYVQAYTEAFF; CDR3 DNA: TGTGCCAGCAGTAAGCGCTATGTTCAAGCCTACACTGAAGCTTTCTTT
V gene: TRBV6-2/TRBV6-3; D gene: TRBD2; J gene: TRBJ2-7; clone size: NA; CDR3 protein: CASSYPTEMAGGRYEQHF; CDR3 DNA: TGTGCCAGCAGTTACCCTACGGAAATGGCGGGGGGGCGGTACGAGCAGCACTTC
V gene: TRBV7-9; D gene: TRBD2; J gene: TRBJ2-2; clone size: many; CDR3 protein: CASSWGLADNTGELFF; CDR3 DNA: TGTGCCAGCAGCTGGGGACTAGCGGACAACACCGGGGAGCTGTTTTTT
V gene: TRBV7-2; D gene: NA; J gene: TRBJ1-1; clone size: NA; CDR3 protein: CASSLGRQGNTEAFF; CDR3 DNA: TGTGCCAGCAGCTTAGGTAGGCAGGGTAACACTGAAGCTTTCTTT
V gene: TRBV7-3; D gene: TRBD1; J gene: TRBJ1-2; clone size: NA; CDR3 protein: CASSWTGTAYGYTF; CDR3 DNA: TGTGCCAGCAGCTGGACAGGGACGGCCTATGGCTACACCTTC
V gene: TRBV2; D gene: TRBD2; J gene: TRBJ2-1; clone size: NA; CDR3 protein: CACAPASGTPNEQFF; CDR3 DNA: TGTGCCTGCGCCCCGGCTAGCGGGACCCCAAATGAGCAGTTCTTC